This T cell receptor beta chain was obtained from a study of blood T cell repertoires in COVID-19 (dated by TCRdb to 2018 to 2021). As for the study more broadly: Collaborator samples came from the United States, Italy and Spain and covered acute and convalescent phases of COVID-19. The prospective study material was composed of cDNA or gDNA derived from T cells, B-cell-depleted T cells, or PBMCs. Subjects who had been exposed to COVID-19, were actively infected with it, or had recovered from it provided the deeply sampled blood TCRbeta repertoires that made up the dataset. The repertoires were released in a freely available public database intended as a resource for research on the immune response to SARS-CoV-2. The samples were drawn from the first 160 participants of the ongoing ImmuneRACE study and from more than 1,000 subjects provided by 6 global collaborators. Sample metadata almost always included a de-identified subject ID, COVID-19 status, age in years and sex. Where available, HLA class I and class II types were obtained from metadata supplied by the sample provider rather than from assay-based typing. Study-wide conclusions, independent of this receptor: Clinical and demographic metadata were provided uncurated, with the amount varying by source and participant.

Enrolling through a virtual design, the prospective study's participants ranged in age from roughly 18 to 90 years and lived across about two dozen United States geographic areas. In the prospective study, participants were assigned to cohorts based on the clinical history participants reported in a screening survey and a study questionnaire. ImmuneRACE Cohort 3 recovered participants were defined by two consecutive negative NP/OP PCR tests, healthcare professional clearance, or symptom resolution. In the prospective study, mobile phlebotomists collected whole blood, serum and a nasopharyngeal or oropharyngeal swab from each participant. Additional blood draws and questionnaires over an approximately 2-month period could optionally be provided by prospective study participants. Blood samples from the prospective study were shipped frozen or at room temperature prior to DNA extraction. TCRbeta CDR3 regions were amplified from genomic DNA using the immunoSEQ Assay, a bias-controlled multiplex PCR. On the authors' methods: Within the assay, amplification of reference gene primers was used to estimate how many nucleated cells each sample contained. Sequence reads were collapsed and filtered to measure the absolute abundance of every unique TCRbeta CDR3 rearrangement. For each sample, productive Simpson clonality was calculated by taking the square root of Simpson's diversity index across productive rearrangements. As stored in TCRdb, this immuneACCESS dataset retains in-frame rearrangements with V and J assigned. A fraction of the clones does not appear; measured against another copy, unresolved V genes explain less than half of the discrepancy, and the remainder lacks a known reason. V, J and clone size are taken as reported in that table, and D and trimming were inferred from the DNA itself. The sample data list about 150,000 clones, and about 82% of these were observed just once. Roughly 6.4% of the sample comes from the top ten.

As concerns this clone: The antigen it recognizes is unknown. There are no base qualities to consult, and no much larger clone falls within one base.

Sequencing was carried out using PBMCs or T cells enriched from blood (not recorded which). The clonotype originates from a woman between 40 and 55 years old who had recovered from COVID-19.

The DNA sequence is TGTGCTAGTGGTTTAGCCCAAAGCGGACTCCTATCCTACGAGCAGTACTTC. Its protein product is CASGLAQSGLLSYEQYF. Here the chain combines TRBV12-5 and TRBJ2-7; the D gene is possibly TRBD2, with 5 bases matching. The V and J ends are trimmed by 3 bases and 1 base, leaving 19 bases between them. The CDR3 covers 17 residues, taking in both the cysteine and the phenylalanine. CDR3 DNA only is kept here, 51 bases in frame from base 1. The germline V gene gives CDR1 as LGHNT and CDR2 as FRNRAP.